The 27 T cell receptor beta chains below come from one sample, sequenced in a study of technical replicates of blood from a handful of donors. The table came from immunoSEQ multiplex PCR; TCRdb's copy has only in-frame clones and leaves some out. The sample lists some 87,000 clones, 96% occurring once. The sequenced material came from T cells isolated from PBMCs. Receptors originate from a human donor in good health.

The chain uses TRBV11-2 and TRBJ1-1; D gene unclear. CDR3 size: 12 residues. In germline, CDR1 is SGHAT, CDR2 FQNNGV. V lost 6 bases and J 6 bases, leaving 11 bases between the germline ends. The CDR3 sequence is CASSTSLPEAFF. The DNA of the CDR3 is TGTGCCAGCAGTACCAGTCTTCCTGAAGCTTTCTTT.

The chain employs TRBV10-2 and TRBJ2-2; 9 bases align to TRBD2. The CDR3 is 15 residues long. Trimming removed 8 bases from V and 4 bases from J; junction bases left unmatched: 8. Germline CDR1 is WSHSY and CDR2 is SAAADI. The CDR3 here is CASVAGDGITGELFF. CDR3 DNA sequence: TGCGCCAGCGTAGCGGGAGACGGAATCACCGGGGAGCTGTTTTTT.

The rearrangement links TRBV5-6 to TRBJ2-7, with D maybe TRBD2 (5 bases). V dropped 4 bases and J dropped 3 bases, with 14 bases sitting between them. The CDR3 covers 14 residues. Germline V gives CDR1 SGHDT, CDR2 YYEEEE. The CDR3 protein is CASSGPRRDYEQYF. In DNA, the CDR3 is TGTGCCAGCAGCGGACCTCGCCGGGACTACGAGCAGTACTTC.

This clone was detected once. The rearrangement joins TRBV9 to TRBJ2-7, with 7 positions matching TRBD2. From germline, CDR1 is SGDLS and CDR2 YYNGEE. V lost 0 bases to trimming and J lost 6 bases; unmatched junction nucleotides: 6. The CDR3 is 14 amino acids. The CDR3 DNA reads TGTGCCAGCAGCGTAGGGGGGACTAACGGCGAGCAGTACTTC. The encoded protein is CASSVGGTNGEQYF.

This chain joins TRBV5-4 and TRBJ2-7; 7 bases line up with TRBD1. The CDR3 length is 14 residues. The V gene end was trimmed by 4 bases and the J gene end by 0 bases; junction bases not matched to a gene: 4. Germline CDR1 and CDR2: SGHNT and YYREEE (reference sequence). Written as DNA, the CDR3 is TGTGCCAGCAGCCGTCGGGACAGCTCCTACGAGCAGTACTTC. Translating gives CASSRRDSSYEQYF.

This chain connects TRBV11-3 to TRBJ2-7; perhaps TRBD1 as D (5 bases). Germline CDR1 and CDR2: SGHNT and YENEEA. CDR3 size: 13 residues. V dropped 5 bases and J dropped 3 bases, with 11 bases sitting between them. Here the CDR3 DNA reads TGTGCCAGCAGCGTTCCTGACAGCTACGAGCAGTACTTC. It yields the protein CASSVPDSYEQYF.

The rearrangement joins TRBV4-1 to TRBJ2-3; 8 positions agree with TRBD1. CDR1 is MGHRA and CDR2 is YSYEKL in the germline V gene. Germline trimming cut 0 bases from V and 3 bases from J; bases unmatched to any gene: 14. The CDR3 is 19 residues long. CDR3 loop: CASSQDVLAGGAWTDTQYF. CDR3 sequence (DNA): TGCGCCAGCAGCCAAGATGTGCTGGCAGGGGGCGCTTGGACAGATACGCAGTATTTT.

The rearrangement links TRBV19 to TRBJ1-2; 7 positions match TRBD1. This CDR3 region has 13 residues. V shed 5 bases and J 8 bases; nucleotides not matched to a gene: 8. CDR1 is LNHDA, CDR2 SQIVND, per germline (reference sequence). CDR3 DNA: TGTGCCAGTAGTTTAAGCCGGGACAGCGGCTACACCTTC. Protein: CASSLSRDSGYTF.

V is TRBV2 and J is TRBJ2-1; 8 bases agree with TRBD2. This CDR3 has 17 residues. J gave up 0 bases and V 6 bases, and 10 bases lay outside the gene matches. Germline CDR1 and CDR2: SNHLY and FYNNEI. CDR3 residues: CASRNPLAGSSYNEQFF. The CDR3 nucleotides are TGTGCCAGCAGAAATCCTTTAGCGGGGAGCTCCTACAATGAGCAGTTCTTC. Using reference TRBV2 and TRBJ2-1 for the parts outside the CDR3, the full variable domain is EPEVTQTPSHQVTQMGQEVILRCVPISNHLYFYWYRQILGQKVEFLVSFYNNEISEKSEIFDDQFSVERPDGSNFTLKIRSTKLEDSAMYFCASRNPLAGSSYNEQFFGPGTRLTVL.

The chain uses TRBV6-5 and TRBJ2-3, with no clear D. The V gene's germline CDR1 is MNHEY and CDR2 SVGAGI. CDR3 length: 14 amino acids. V was cut by 4 bases and J by 4 bases, with 12 bases left in between. In DNA form, the CDR3 reads TGTGCCAGCAGTTCGCGCCCAGGCCCAGATACGCAGTATTTT. This translates into CASSSRPGPDTQYF.

The chain combines TRBV27 with TRBJ2-3; tentative D call: TRBD2 (6 bases). This CDR3 has 14 amino acids. V lost 2 bases, J lost 3 bases, and 9 bases lay in between. Looked up from germline, CDR1 is MNHEY and CDR2 is SMNVEV (reference sequence). The CDR3 spells CASSLAGGTDTQYF. The CDR3 DNA follows: TGTGCCAGCAGTTTAGCAGGAGGGACAGATACGCAGTATTTT.

The chain is built from TRBV10-1 and TRBJ2-7, with TRBD2 identical over 13 bases. The CDR3 runs to 14 residues. Unmatched junction bases numbered 8, after V lost 8 bases and J lost 7 bases. The V gene's germline CDR1 is WNHNN and CDR2 SYGVQD (reference sequence). This CDR3 reads CASQPRGLAGEQYF. CDR3 DNA sequence: TGCGCCAGCCAACCAAGGGGACTAGCGGGAGAGCAGTACTTC.

This rearrangement joins TRBV4-3 to TRBJ2-3, with 10 bases matching TRBD2. The length of the CDR3 is 19 residues. Losses at the gene ends were 1 base for V and 1 base for J; bases not matched to a gene: 11. Germline CDR1 and CDR2: LGHNA and YSLEER. CDR3 nucleotide sequence: TGCGCCAGCAGCCAAGTAGCGGGAGGACCCCCTTCTCGCACAGATACGCAGTATTTT. The encoded protein is CASSQVAGGPPSRTDTQYF.

The chain is built from TRBV7-8 and TRBJ1-2; D not certain. Germline assignment: CDR1 SGHVS and CDR2 FQNEAQ. CDR3 size: 14 residues. V dropped 1 base and J dropped 8 bases, with 14 bases sitting between them. As DNA, the CDR3 is TGTGCCAGCAGCTTAGGTCCGGGGTCTGGGGGCTACACCTTC. Protein product: CASSLGPGSGGYTF.

This clone was recorded only once. The chain is built from TRBV5-1 and TRBJ2-5, with D possibly being TRBD2 (5 bases). Per the germline V gene, CDR1 is SGHRS and CDR2 is YFSETQ. This CDR3 is built from 14 residues. V shed 4 bases and J shed 0 bases, with 10 bases lying between them. Written as DNA, the CDR3 is TGCGCCAGCAGCCCCAACGGGGACCAAGAGACCCAGTACTTC. This codes for CASSPNGDQETQYF. The whole variable domain, filled in from reference TRBV5-1 and TRBJ2-5, reads KAGVTQTPRYLIKTRGQQVTLSCSPISGHRSVSWYQQTPGQGLQFLFEYFSETQRNKGNFPGRFSGRQFSNSRSEMNVSTLELGDSALYLCASSPNGDQETQYFGPGTRLLVL.

The chain links TRBV9 to TRBJ1-1; the D is unclear. CDR3 length equals 14 residues. V lost 0 bases to trimming and J lost 4 bases, with 10 bases between them. Germline-derived CDR1 and CDR2 are SGDLS and YYNGEE. CDR3: CASSVVGVSTEAFF. CDR3 DNA sequence: TGTGCCAGCAGCGTAGTTGGAGTCAGCACTGAAGCTTTCTTT.

The chain employs TRBV10-3 and TRBJ1-4, with a possible D match to TRBD1 (5 bases). Deletions cut 6 bases from V and 0 bases from J, with 17 bases between. Germline V gene lookup returns CDR1 ENHRY and CDR2 SYGVKD. The CDR3 has 17 amino acids. The CDR3 DNA reads TGTGCCATCAGCTCTACAGGACAAGCCGCAACTAATGAAAAACTGTTTTTT. It encodes CAISSTGQAATNEKLFF.

The genes are TRBV28 and TRBJ2-7; 14 nucleotides align to TRBD2. Germline V gene sequence: CDR1 MDHEN, CDR2 SYDVKM. The CDR3 has 16 residues. The ends lost 6 bases at V and 7 bases at J; junction bases unmatched: 11. CDR3 coding DNA: TGTGCCAGCAGATCAGCGGGACTAGCGGGAGCCAGGGAGCAGTACTTC. This encodes CASRSAGLAGAREQYF.

This chain joins TRBV18 and TRBJ1-5; no definite D call. The germline V gene has CDR1 KGHSH and CDR2 LQKENI. CDR3 length: 16 residues. Deletions cut 3 bases from V and 1 base from J, with 13 bases between. The CDR3 DNA reads TGTGCCAGCTCACCGATGCAGACTTCAAGCAATCAGCCCCAGCATTTT. Translation: CASSPMQTSSNQPQHF. Combining the CDR3 with reference TRBV18 and TRBJ1-5 gives the whole variable domain NAGVMQNPRHLVRRRGQEARLRCSPMKGHSHVYWYRQLPEEGLKFMVYLQKENIIDESGMPKERFSAEFPKEGPSILRIQQVVRGDSAAYFCASSPMQTSSNQPQHFGDGTRLSIL.

This chain connects TRBV18 to TRBJ2-6, with D possibly matching TRBD1 (5 bases). The CDR3 has 18 residues. CDR1 and CDR2 from the germline V gene are KGHSH and LQKENI. With 6 bases removed from V and 0 bases from J, the gap between germline ends came to 18 bases. The CDR3 coding sequence is TGTGCCAGCTCGGCCCAGGGAAGAAGGGTCTCTGGGGCCAACGTCCTGACTTTC. It codes for CASSAQGRRVSGANVLTF.

The chain carries TRBV19 and TRBJ2-1; D might be TRBD1 (6 bases). The CDR3 contains 15 residues. The germline CDR1 and CDR2 sequences are LNHDA and SQIVND (reference sequence). Trimming removed 3 bases from V and 3 bases from J, with 12 bases in between. CDR3 sequence (DNA): TGTGCCAGTAGTATTGACAGGACCGTCTACAATGAGCAGTTCTTC. It translates to CASSIDRTVYNEQFF.

The chain uses TRBV27 and TRBJ1-1; 9 nucleotides agree with TRBD1. The ends lost 5 bases at V and 3 bases at J; junction bases unmatched: 10. The germline V gene encodes CDR1 MNHEY and CDR2 SMNVEV (reference sequence). The CDR3 is 16 residues long. In nucleotides, the CDR3 is TGTGCCAGCAGTCCGCGGGACAGGGAGGTGGACACTGAAGCTTTCTTT. Its protein product is CASSPRDREVDTEAFF.

The chain carries TRBV5-4 and TRBJ2-7, with TRBD1 matching over 8 bases. V was clipped by 3 bases and J by 5 bases; unmatched bases: 4. This CDR3 spans 13 amino acids. Germline lookup yields CDR1 SGHNT and CDR2 YYREEE (reference sequence). The CDR3 nucleotides read TGTGCCAGCAGCTCTGGACAGGGCAACGAGCAGTACTTC. Protein: CASSSGQGNEQYF.

The rearrangement links TRBV7-2 to TRBJ2-1, with TRBD2 matching 8 bases. The CDR3 is 15 amino acids. V was clipped by 3 bases and J by 2 bases; unmatched bases: 3. CDR1 and CDR2 (germline): SGHTA, FQGNSA. CDR3 sequence: CASSFTSGPYNEQFF. CDR3 nucleotide sequence: TGTGCCAGCAGCTTTACTAGCGGACCCTACAATGAGCAGTTCTTC.

This clone was picked up one time. The V gene is TRBV19, the J gene TRBJ2-7; the match to TRBD1 covers 9 bases. This CDR3 contains 13 residues. Germline CDR1 is LNHDA and CDR2 is SQIVND (reference sequence). V lost 6 bases, J lost 7 bases, and 7 bases stayed unmatched. CDR3 in amino acids: CASRRDREGEQYF. The DNA of the CDR3 is TGTGCCAGTAGACGGGACAGGGAGGGTGAGCAGTACTTC.

The J gene is TRBJ1-2, the V gene TRBV7-9; 10 bases are a match to TRBD1. Germline CDR1 SEHNR, CDR2 FQNEAQ (reference sequence). There are 16 residues in the CDR3. The junction had 5 bases not matched to a gene; V was cut back by 3 bases and J by 1 base. The DNA of the CDR3 is TGTGCCAGCAGCTTCGGCGGGGACAGGGGTAACTATGGCTACACCTTC. This encodes CASSFGGDRGNYGYTF.

The V call is TRBV9, the J call TRBJ2-1, with 11 bases that match TRBD2. V gave up 4 bases and J gave up 0 bases; unmatched junction bases: 6. Germline CDR1 reads SGDLS; CDR2 reads YYNGEE. The CDR3 covers 17 residues. The CDR3 loop reads CASSPSGRPFSYNEQFF. CDR3 coding DNA: TGTGCCAGCAGCCCTAGCGGGAGGCCTTTCTCCTACAATGAGCAGTTCTTC. Full variable domain (outside the CDR3, taken from reference TRBV9 and TRBJ2-1): DSGVTQTPKHLITATGQRVTLRCSPRSGDLSVYWYQQSLDQGLQFLIQYYNGEERAKGNILERFSAQQFPDLHSELNLSSLELGDSALYFCASSPSGRPFSYNEQFFGPGTRLTVL.